The rows below give T cell receptor beta chains drawn from one sample of a study of blood T cell repertoires in COVID-19. Assay: immunoSEQ multiplex PCR; the TCRdb copy retains only in-frame clones and omits some. The sample shows under 70,000 clones, roughly 89% of them seen only once. Source material: peripheral blood. Receptors were obtained from a woman aged 55-69 years with COVID-19, enrolled during active disease. Both conserved end residues are part of each CDR3. The D gene is left open where the match is weak. Clone size is given for some rows only: seen once, a few or many times, or a class if the clone is expanded.

D gene: TRBD1
clone size: NA
J gene: TRBJ1-2
V gene: TRBV19
CDR3 DNA: TGTGCCAGTAGTTTAGGACAGGGGATCTATGGCTACACCTTC
CDR3 protein: CASSLGQGIYGYTF

D gene: TRBD1
clone size: NA
J gene: TRBJ1-5
V gene: TRBV2
CDR3 DNA: TGTGCCAGCAGTGGACAGGGGGTAGGCAATCAGCCCCAGCATTTT
CDR3 protein: CASSGQGVGNQPQHF

D gene: TRBD2
clone size: NA
J gene: TRBJ2-2
V gene: TRBV5-8
CDR3 DNA: TGTGCCAGCAGCCCCCGTATCGGGACTAGCGGGAGAGCTACCGGGGAGCTGTTTTTT
CDR3 protein: CASSPRIGTSGRATGELFF

D gene: TRBD1
clone size: NA
J gene: TRBJ2-7
V gene: TRBV13
CDR3 DNA: TGTGCCAGCAGCTTACAGGGGGCCGGCGAGCAGTACTTC
CDR3 protein: CASSLQGAGEQYF

D gene: TRBD1
clone size: NA
J gene: TRBJ1-6
V gene: TRBV19
CDR3 DNA: TGTGCCACCCGGGACAGGGCAAATTCACCCCTCCACTTT
CDR3 protein: CATRDRANSPLHF

D gene: TRBD1
clone size: NA
J gene: TRBJ1-4
V gene: TRBV15
CDR3 DNA: TGTGCCACCAGCAGAGACAGGGGGCGGGTTAATGAAAAACTGTTTTTT
CDR3 protein: CATSRDRGRVNEKLFF

D gene: TRBD2
clone size: NA
J gene: TRBJ2-2
V gene: TRBV29-1
CDR3 DNA: TGCAGCGTTGTGGGACTAGCCAACACCGGGGAGCTGTTTTTT
CDR3 protein: CSVVGLANTGELFF

D gene: TRBD2
clone size: NA
J gene: TRBJ2-2
V gene: TRBV7-6
CDR3 DNA: TGTGCCAGCAGCCTAACAGGGACGACTAGCGGGAACACCGGGGAGCTGTTTTTT
CDR3 protein: CASSLTGTTSGNTGELFF

D gene: TRBD1
clone size: once
J gene: TRBJ1-2
V gene: TRBV12-3/TRBV12-4
CDR3 DNA: TGTGCCAGCAGTCGGGACAGGGCCTATGGCTACACCTTC
CDR3 protein: CASSRDRAYGYTF

D gene: TRBD1
clone size: NA
J gene: TRBJ1-1
V gene: TRBV19
CDR3 DNA: TGTGCCAGTAGTAAATACAGGGGGCTGAACACTGAAGCTTTCTTT
CDR3 protein: CASSKYRGLNTEAFF

D gene: NA
clone size: once
J gene: TRBJ2-1
V gene: TRBV4-2
CDR3 DNA: TGTGCCAGCAGCCGAACTGCGAGCTCCTACAATGAGCAGTTCTTC
CDR3 protein: CASSRTASSYNEQFF

D gene: TRBD2
clone size: NA
J gene: TRBJ2-1
V gene: TRBV10-3
CDR3 DNA: TGTGCCATCAGTGAGTCGGCGGGGGTAGCGGGAGTAGGTAATGAGCAGTTCTTC
CDR3 protein: CAISESAGVAGVGNEQFF

D gene: TRBD2
clone size: few
J gene: TRBJ2-7
V gene: TRBV5-1
CDR3 DNA: TGCGCCAGCGGCCCGGGACTAGCGGGAGTCTCCTACGAGCAGTACTTC
CDR3 protein: CASGPGLAGVSYEQYF

D gene: NA
clone size: few
J gene: TRBJ2-2
V gene: TRBV6-4
CDR3 DNA: TGTGCCAGCAGTGAGGGGGGCACCGGGGAGCTGTTTTTT
CDR3 protein: CASSEGGTGELFF

D gene: TRBD2
clone size: NA
J gene: TRBJ2-1
V gene: TRBV14
CDR3 DNA: TGTGCCAGCAGTTCACTAGCGGCAGCTCCGGGAAGTGAGCAGTTCTTC
CDR3 protein: CASSSLAAAPGSEQFF

D gene: NA
clone size: NA
J gene: TRBJ2-7
V gene: TRBV3-1/TRBV3-2
CDR3 DNA: TGTGCCAGCAGCCAGAGAGAGGGTCCCTACGAGCAGTACTTC
CDR3 protein: CASSQREGPYEQYF

D gene: NA
clone size: NA
J gene: TRBJ1-1
V gene: TRBV18
CDR3 DNA: TGTGCCAGCTCACCACCTCAGGGGAACACTGAAGCTTTCTTT
CDR3 protein: CASSPPQGNTEAFF

D gene: TRBD2
clone size: few
J gene: TRBJ2-3
V gene: TRBV2
CDR3 DNA: TGTGCCAGCAGTATTACTAGCGGGAATACAAGGGGAAGGGATACGCAGTATTTT
CDR3 protein: CASSITSGNTRGRDTQYF

D gene: TRBD2
clone size: NA
J gene: TRBJ2-1
V gene: TRBV2
CDR3 DNA: TGTGCCAGTTCTAGCGGGAGAGGCAATGAGCAGTTCTTC
CDR3 protein: CASSSGRGNEQFF

D gene: NA
clone size: medium-sized
J gene: TRBJ1-1
V gene: TRBV11-2
CDR3 DNA: TGTGCCAGCAGCTTATTAGGGGTGGTGAGCACTGAAGCTTTCTTT
CDR3 protein: CASSLLGVVSTEAFF

D gene: TRBD1
clone size: NA
J gene: TRBJ1-2
V gene: TRBV27
CDR3 DNA: TGTGCCAGCAGTTTGGGACAGCCCCACTATGGCTACACCTTC
CDR3 protein: CASSLGQPHYGYTF

D gene: NA
clone size: NA
J gene: TRBJ2-5
V gene: TRBV7-8
CDR3 DNA: TGTGCCAGCAGCCCCCCCGGGAGGACCCAGTACTTC
CDR3 protein: CASSPPGRTQYF

D gene: TRBD1
clone size: NA
J gene: TRBJ2-2
V gene: TRBV28
CDR3 DNA: TGTGCCAGCAGTTTACTGCGTCTCTGGGACAGAAAATCCACCGGGGAGCTGTTTTTT
CDR3 protein: CASSLLRLWDRKSTGELFF

D gene: NA
clone size: NA
J gene: TRBJ2-1
V gene: TRBV10-2
CDR3 DNA: TGCGCCAGCAGTGAGTCATGGAGCTCCTACAATGAGCAGTTCTTC
CDR3 protein: CASSESWSSYNEQFF

D gene: TRBD2
clone size: NA
J gene: TRBJ2-5
V gene: TRBV2
CDR3 DNA: TGTGCCAGCAGTGCGGGACTAGCGGGAGCCAACCAAGAGACCCAGTACTTC
CDR3 protein: CASSAGLAGANQETQYF

D gene: TRBD1
clone size: NA
J gene: TRBJ2-7
V gene: TRBV7-8
CDR3 DNA: TGTGCCAGCAGAGACCCGGGACAGGGGGGCCACGAGCAGTACTTC
CDR3 protein: CASRDPGQGGHEQYF

D gene: NA
clone size: NA
J gene: TRBJ1-4
V gene: TRBV2
CDR3 DNA: TGTGCCAGCACATCGGACAGACACTCAACTAATGAAAAACTGTTTTTT
CDR3 protein: CASTSDRHSTNEKLFF

D gene: NA
clone size: NA
J gene: TRBJ1-5
V gene: TRBV2
CDR3 DNA: TGTGCCAGCAAGGGAGGGGGGAGCAATCAGCCCCAGCATTTT
CDR3 protein: CASKGGGSNQPQHF

D gene: TRBD2
clone size: NA
J gene: TRBJ2-1
V gene: TRBV11-3
CDR3 DNA: TGTGCCAGCAGCTTCGGCCCCGCTAGCGGCGAGCAGTTCTTC
CDR3 protein: CASSFGPASGEQFF

D gene: NA
clone size: NA
J gene: TRBJ2-1
V gene: TRBV11-2
CDR3 DNA: TGTGCCAGCAGCTTAGATCCGGGTTTGAGCTCCTACAATGAGCAGTTCTTC
CDR3 protein: CASSLDPGLSSYNEQFF

D gene: NA
clone size: NA
J gene: TRBJ2-7
V gene: TRBV5-1
CDR3 DNA: TGCGCCAGCAGCTTGGGCGGGACAGATATTACCTACGAGCAGTACTTC
CDR3 protein: CASSLGGTDITYEQYF

D gene: TRBD1
clone size: NA
J gene: TRBJ1-2
V gene: TRBV4-1
CDR3 DNA: TGCGCCAGCAGCCAAAACAACCAGGGGGCGGATGGCTACACCTTC
CDR3 protein: CASSQNNQGADGYTF

D gene: NA
clone size: NA
J gene: TRBJ2-7
V gene: TRBV7-6
CDR3 DNA: TGTGCCAGCAGCTCCGGACAATTCCACGAGCAGTACTTC
CDR3 protein: CASSSGQFHEQYF

D gene: NA
clone size: NA
J gene: TRBJ2-1
V gene: TRBV14
CDR3 DNA: TGTGCCAGCAGCCAGGGGCTCCCAAGATCTCGCTACAATGAGCAGTTCTTC
CDR3 protein: CASSQGLPRSRYNEQFF

D gene: NA
clone size: NA
J gene: TRBJ1-1
V gene: TRBV19
CDR3 DNA: TGTGCCAGTAGTATTGACGGGTTACAGAACACTGAAGCTTTCTTT
CDR3 protein: CASSIDGLQNTEAFF

D gene: NA
clone size: NA
J gene: TRBJ1-1
V gene: TRBV10-3
CDR3 DNA: TGTGCCATCAGAACTAGAACCACTGAAGCTTTCTTT
CDR3 protein: CAIRTRTTEAFF

D gene: NA
clone size: NA
J gene: TRBJ1-2
V gene: TRBV29-1
CDR3 DNA: TGCAGCGTTGAAGATTTCGAAACAGGGCATCGGTACTATGGCTACACCTTC
CDR3 protein: CSVEDFETGHRYYGYTF

D gene: NA
clone size: NA
J gene: TRBJ1-2
V gene: TRBV29-1
CDR3 DNA: TGCAGCGCCGAGGGCGGGAACTATGGCTACACCTTC
CDR3 protein: CSAEGGNYGYTF

D gene: NA
clone size: NA
J gene: TRBJ1-2
V gene: TRBV27
CDR3 DNA: TGTGCCAGCCAATACCGTGAGGGCTACACCTTC
CDR3 protein: CASQYREGYTF

D gene: TRBD2
clone size: NA
J gene: TRBJ2-3
V gene: TRBV5-1
CDR3 DNA: TGCGCCAGCAGCTCACTCACCGGGACTAGCGGGGGCGCAAGCACAGATACGCAGTATTTT
CDR3 protein: CASSSLTGTSGGASTDTQYF

D gene: TRBD2
clone size: NA
J gene: TRBJ2-1
V gene: TRBV15
CDR3 DNA: TGTGCCACCAGCAGACCCACTAGCGACAGTTACAATGAGCAGTTCTTC
CDR3 protein: CATSRPTSDSYNEQFF